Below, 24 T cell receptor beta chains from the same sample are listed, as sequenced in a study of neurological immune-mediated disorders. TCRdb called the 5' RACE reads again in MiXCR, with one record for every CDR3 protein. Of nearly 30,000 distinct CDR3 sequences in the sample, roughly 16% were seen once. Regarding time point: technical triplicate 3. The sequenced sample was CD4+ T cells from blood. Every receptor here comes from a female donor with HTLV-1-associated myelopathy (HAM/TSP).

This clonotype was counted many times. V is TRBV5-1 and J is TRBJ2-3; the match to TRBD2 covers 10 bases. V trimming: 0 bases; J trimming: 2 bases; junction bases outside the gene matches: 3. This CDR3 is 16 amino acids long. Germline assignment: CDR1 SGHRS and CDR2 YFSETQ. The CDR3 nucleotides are TGCGCCAGCAGCTTGGGGCTAGCGGGGGACACAGATACGCAGTATTTT. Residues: CASSLGLAGDTDTQYF.

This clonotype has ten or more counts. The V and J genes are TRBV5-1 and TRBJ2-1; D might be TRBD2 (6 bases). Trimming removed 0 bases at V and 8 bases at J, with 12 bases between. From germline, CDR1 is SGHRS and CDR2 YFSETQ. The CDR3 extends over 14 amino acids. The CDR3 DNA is TGCGCCAGCAGCTTGGTGGGGGAGGTTTATGAGCAGTTCTTC. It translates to CASSLVGEVYEQFF. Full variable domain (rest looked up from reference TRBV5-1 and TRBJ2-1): KAGVTQTPRYLIKTRGQQVTLSCSPISGHRSVSWYQQTPGQGLQFLFEYFSETQRNKGNFPGRFSGRQFSNSRSEMNVSTLELGDSALYLCASSLVGEVYEQFFGPGTRLTVL.

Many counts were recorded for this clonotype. The DNA of the CDR3 is TGTGCCAGCAGCCTACAAGTGGGGGCCGGTACTGAGCAGTTCTTC. Protein product: CASSLQVGAGTEQFF. The chain carries TRBV7-3 and TRBJ2-1; TRBD1 is a possible D gene (6 bases). CDR1 is SGHTA and CDR2 is FQGTGA in the germline V gene. There are 15 residues in the CDR3. Trimming took 5 bases from V and 9 from J, leaving 20 bases between them. The entire variable domain, with the rest obtained from reference TRBV7-3 and TRBJ2-1, is as follows: GAGVSQTPSNKVTEKGKYVELRCDPISGHTALYWYRQSLGQGPEFLIYFQGTGAADDSGLPNDRFFAVRPEGSVSTLKIQRTERGDSAVYLCASSLQVGAGTEQFFGPGTRLTVL.

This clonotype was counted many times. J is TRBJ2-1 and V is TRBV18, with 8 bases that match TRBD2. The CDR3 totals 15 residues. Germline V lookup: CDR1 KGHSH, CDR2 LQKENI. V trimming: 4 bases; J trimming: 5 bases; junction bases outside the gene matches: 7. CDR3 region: CASSRGTSYDNEQFF. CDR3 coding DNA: TGTGCCAGCTCACGTGGGACTAGTTACGACAATGAGCAGTTCTTC.

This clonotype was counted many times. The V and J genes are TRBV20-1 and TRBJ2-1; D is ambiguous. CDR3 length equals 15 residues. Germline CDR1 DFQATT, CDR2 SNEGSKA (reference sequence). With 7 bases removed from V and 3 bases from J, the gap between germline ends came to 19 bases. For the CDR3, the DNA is TGCAGTGGCCATCGACTTAGCCGTTACTACAATGAGCAGTTCTTC. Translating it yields CSGHRLSRYYNEQFF.

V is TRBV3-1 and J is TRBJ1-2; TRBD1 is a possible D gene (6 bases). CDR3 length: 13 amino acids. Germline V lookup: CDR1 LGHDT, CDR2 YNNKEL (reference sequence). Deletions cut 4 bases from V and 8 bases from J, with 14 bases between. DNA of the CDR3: TGTGCCAGCAGCCCGGGACAACTAAGCGGCTACACCTTC. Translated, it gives CASSPGQLSGYTF. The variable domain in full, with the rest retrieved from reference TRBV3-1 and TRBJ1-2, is DTAVSQTPKYLVTQMGNDKSIKCEQNLGHDTMYWYKQDSKKFLKIMFSYNNKELIINETVPNRFSPKSPDKAHLNLHINSLELGDSAVYFCASSPGQLSGYTFGSGTRLTVV.

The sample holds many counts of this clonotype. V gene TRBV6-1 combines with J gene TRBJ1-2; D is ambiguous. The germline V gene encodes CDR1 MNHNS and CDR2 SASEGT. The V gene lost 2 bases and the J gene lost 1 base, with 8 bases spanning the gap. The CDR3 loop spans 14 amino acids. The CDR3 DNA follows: TGTGCCAGCAGTGAATGGGAGGGTAACTATGGCTACACCTTC. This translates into CASSEWEGNYGYTF.

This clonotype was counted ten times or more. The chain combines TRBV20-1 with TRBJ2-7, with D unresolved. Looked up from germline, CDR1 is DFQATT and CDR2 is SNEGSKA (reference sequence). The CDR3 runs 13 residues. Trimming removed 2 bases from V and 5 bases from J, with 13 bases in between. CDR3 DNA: TGCAGTGCTAGACCCCCAGGCCAGAACGAGCAGTACTTC. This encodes CSARPPGQNEQYF.

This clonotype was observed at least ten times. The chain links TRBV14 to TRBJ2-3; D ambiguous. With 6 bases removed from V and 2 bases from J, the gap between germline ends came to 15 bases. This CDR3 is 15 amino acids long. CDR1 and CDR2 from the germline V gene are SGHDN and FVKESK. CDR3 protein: CASSGRLGYTDTQYF. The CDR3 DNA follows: TGTGCCAGCAGTGGTCGTCTCGGATACACAGATACGCAGTATTTT.

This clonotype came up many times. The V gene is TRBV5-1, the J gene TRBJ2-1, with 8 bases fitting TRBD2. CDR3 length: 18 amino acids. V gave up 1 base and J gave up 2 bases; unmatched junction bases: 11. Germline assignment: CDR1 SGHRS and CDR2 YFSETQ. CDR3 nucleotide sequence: TGCGCCAGCAGCTTGAGAAGCGGGGGCCCATCGACCTACAATGAGCAGTTCTTC. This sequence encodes CASSLRSGGPSTYNEQFF.

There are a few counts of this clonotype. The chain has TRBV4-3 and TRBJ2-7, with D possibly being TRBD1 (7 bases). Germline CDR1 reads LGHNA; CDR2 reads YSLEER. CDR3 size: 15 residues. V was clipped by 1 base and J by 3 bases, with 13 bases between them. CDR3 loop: CASSQVAGQLYEQYF. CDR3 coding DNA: TGCGCCAGCAGCCAAGTCGCGGGACAGCTCTACGAGCAGTACTTC.

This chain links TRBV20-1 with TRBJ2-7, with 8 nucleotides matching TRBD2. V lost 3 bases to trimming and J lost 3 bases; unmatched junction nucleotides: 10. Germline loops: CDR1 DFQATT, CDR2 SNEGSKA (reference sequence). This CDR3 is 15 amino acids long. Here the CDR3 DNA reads TGCAGTGCTAGGGAGGCAGCGGGGGCAGTCTACGAGCAGTACTTC. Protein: CSAREAAGAVYEQYF.

The CDR3 DNA is TGCGCCAGCAGCCAAGATCTTGGGGCGTCAGGCTACGAGCAGTACTTC. Translating gives CASSQDLGASGYEQYF. J is TRBJ2-7 and V is TRBV4-1; a possible D gene is TRBD1 (5 bases). The CDR3 totals 16 residues. The germline gives CDR1 MGHRA, CDR2 YSYEKL. The V and J ends lost 0 bases and 3 bases respectively, with 15 bases between them.

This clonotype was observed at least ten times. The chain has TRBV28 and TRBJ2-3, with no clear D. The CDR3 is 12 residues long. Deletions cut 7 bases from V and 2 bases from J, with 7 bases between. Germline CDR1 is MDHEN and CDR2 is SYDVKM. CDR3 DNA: TGTGCCAGCATGGAATCCACAGATACGCAGTATTTT. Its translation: CASMESTDTQYF.

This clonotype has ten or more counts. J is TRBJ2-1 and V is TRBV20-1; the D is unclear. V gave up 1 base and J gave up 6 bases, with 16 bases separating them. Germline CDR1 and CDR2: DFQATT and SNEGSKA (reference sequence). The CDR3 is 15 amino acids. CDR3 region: CSARGPGLVFNEQFF. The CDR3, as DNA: TGCAGTGCTAGAGGCCCGGGCCTAGTGTTCAATGAGCAGTTCTTC.

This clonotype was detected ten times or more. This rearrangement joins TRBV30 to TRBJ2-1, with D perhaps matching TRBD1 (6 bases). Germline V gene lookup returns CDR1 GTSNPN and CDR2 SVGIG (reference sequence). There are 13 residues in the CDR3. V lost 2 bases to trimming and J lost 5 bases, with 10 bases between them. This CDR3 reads CAWSQGYNNEQFF. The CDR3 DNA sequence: TGTGCCTGGAGTCAGGGGTACAACAATGAGCAGTTCTTC.

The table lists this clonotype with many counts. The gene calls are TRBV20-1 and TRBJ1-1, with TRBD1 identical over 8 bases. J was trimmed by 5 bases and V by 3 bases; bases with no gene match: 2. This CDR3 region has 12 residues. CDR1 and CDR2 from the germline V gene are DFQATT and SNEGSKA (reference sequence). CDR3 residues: CSARTGVTEAFF. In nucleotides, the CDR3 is TGCAGTGCTAGGACAGGGGTTACTGAAGCTTTCTTT.

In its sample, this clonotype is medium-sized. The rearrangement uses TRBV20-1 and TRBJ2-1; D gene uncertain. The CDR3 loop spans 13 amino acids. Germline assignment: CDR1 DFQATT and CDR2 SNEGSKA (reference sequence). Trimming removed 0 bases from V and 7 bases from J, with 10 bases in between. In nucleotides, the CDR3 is TGCAGTGCTAGAGATCCCGTCGGGAATGAGCAGTTCTTC. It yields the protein CSARDPVGNEQFF.

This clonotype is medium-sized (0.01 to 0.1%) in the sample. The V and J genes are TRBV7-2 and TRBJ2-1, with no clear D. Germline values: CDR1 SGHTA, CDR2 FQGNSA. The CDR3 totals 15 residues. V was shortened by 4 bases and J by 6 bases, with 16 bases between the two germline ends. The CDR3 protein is CASSSKKADGNEQFF. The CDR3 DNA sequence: TGTGCCAGCAGCTCAAAAAAGGCGGATGGCAATGAGCAGTTCTTC.

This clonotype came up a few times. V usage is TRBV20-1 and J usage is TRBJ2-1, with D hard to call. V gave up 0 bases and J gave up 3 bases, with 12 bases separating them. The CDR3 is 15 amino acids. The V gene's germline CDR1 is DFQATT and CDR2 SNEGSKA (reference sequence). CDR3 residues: CSARDLDSNYNEQFF. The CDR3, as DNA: TGCAGTGCTAGAGATCTTGATTCAAACTACAATGAGCAGTTCTTC.

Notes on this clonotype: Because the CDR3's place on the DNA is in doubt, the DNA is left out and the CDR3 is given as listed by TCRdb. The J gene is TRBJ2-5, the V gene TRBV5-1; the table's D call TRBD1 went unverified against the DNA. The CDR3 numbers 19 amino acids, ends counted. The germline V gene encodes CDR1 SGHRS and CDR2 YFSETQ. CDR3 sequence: CASSLQGSGYTFGSGTQYF.

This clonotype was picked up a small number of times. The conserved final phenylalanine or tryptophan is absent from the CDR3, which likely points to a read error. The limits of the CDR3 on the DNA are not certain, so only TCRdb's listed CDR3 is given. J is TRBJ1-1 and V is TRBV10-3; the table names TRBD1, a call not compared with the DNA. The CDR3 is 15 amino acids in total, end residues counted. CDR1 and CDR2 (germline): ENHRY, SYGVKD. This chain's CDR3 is CAISESDGGNTEAIV.

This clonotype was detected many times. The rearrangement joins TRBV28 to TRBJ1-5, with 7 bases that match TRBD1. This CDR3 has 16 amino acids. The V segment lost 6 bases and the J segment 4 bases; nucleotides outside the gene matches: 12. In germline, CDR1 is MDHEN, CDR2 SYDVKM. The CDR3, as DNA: TGTGCCAGCAGGGCTCTGTACGGGACAGCGAATCAGCCCCAGCATTTT. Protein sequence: CASRALYGTANQPQHF.

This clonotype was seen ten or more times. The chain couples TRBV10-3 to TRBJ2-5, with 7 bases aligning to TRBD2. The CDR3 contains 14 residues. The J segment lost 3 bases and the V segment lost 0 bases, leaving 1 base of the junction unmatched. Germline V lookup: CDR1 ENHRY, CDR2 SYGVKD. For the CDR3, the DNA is TGTGCCATCAGTGAGTCGGGAGGGGAAGAGACCCAGTACTTC. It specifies CAISESGGEETQYF.